These 12 T cell receptor beta chains originate from one sample sequenced in a study of cytomegalovirus exposure and HLA in healthy donors (dated by TCRdb to 2016 to 2017). The library was generated by the immunoSEQ multiplex PCR assay. A mixture of 60 forward primers for TCR Vbeta segments and 13 reverse primers for TCR Jbeta segments was used in the multiplex PCR. TCRdb re-hosts the immuneACCESS table, in-frame sequences only. Its copies lack some clones; in the studies checked, an unresolved V gene accounts for under half of them, and the cause for the rest is not known. The sample has about 91,000 clones on record, about nine tenths of them singletons. The ten largest clones represent about 2.5% of the sample. Sequenced material: PBMCs. The receptors here all came from a man aged 18 to 35 in good health and CMV-seronegative.

The chain has TRBV5-4 and TRBJ2-5; no clear D gene. The tail of the sequence fits TRBJ2-7 better, so the J call may be wrong. This CDR3 has 12 amino acids. The germline V gene has CDR1 SGHNT and CDR2 YYREEE (reference sequence). The CDR3 DNA reads as TGTGCCAGCAGCTTGGACGTGGGCGAGCAGTACTTC. It translates to CASSLDVGEQYF.

The chain employs TRBV7-3 and TRBJ2-7; 7 bases line up with TRBD1. Looked up from germline, CDR1 is SGHTA and CDR2 is FQGTGA. The V gene end was trimmed by 5 bases and the J gene end by 5 bases; junction bases not matched to a gene: 6. The CDR3 runs to 13 residues. CDR3 nucleotide sequence: TGTGCCAGCAGCCGGGACAGCGGTCACGAGCAGTACTTC. The encoded protein is CASSRDSGHEQYF.

The chain carries TRBV2 and TRBJ1-1, with a possible D match to TRBD1 (5 bases). CDR3 length: 12 residues. Germline V gene sequence: CDR1 SNHLY, CDR2 FYNNEI. V dropped 7 bases and J dropped 2 bases, with 8 bases sitting between them. CDR3 loop: CASTGHNTEAFF. In DNA, the CDR3 is TGTGCCAGCACCGGACACAACACTGAAGCTTTCTTT.

This chain connects TRBV4-3 to TRBJ2-1, with 8 bases fitting TRBD2. CDR1 and CDR2 (germline): LGHNA, YSLEER. V was clipped by 2 bases and J by 6 bases; unmatched bases: 18. The CDR3 sequence is 19 residues long. CDR3 region: CASSQNFKLAAAGGNEQFF. Written as DNA, the CDR3 is TGCGCCAGCAGCCAAAATTTCAAGTTAGCGGCCGCGGGGGGCAATGAGCAGTTCTTC.

The chain uses TRBV28 and TRBJ2-1; 9 nucleotides align to TRBD2. This CDR3 is built from 14 residues. Germline trimming cut 5 bases from V and 6 bases from J; bases unmatched to any gene: 5. CDR1 is MDHEN, CDR2 SYDVKM, per germline. The CDR3 DNA follows: TGTGCCAGCAGTCGACTAGCGGATATCAATGAGCAGTTCTTC. Protein sequence: CASSRLADINEQFF.

The V and J genes are TRBV7-9 and TRBJ2-1, with D maybe TRBD1 (5 bases). The CDR3 is 13 amino acids. CDR1 SEHNR and CDR2 FQNEAQ come from the germline V gene (reference sequence). The V and J ends lost 6 bases and 8 bases respectively, with 14 bases between them. This CDR3 reads CASSKVPGYEQFF. The CDR3, as DNA: TGTGCCAGCAGTAAAGTCCCAGGGTATGAGCAGTTCTTC.

In DNA, the CDR3 is TGCGCCAGCAGCCCCGCAGGACAGGGAGAGACCCAGTACTTC. Its protein product is CASSPAGQGETQYF. This chain links TRBV5-1 with TRBJ2-5; 8 nucleotides match TRBD1. This CDR3 has 14 residues. Trimming removed 4 bases from V and 4 bases from J; junction bases left unmatched: 6. Germline values: CDR1 SGHRS, CDR2 YFSETQ.

The V and J genes are TRBV7-9 and TRBJ1-2; 8 positions match TRBD1. CDR3 length equals 14 residues. Germline V gene lookup returns CDR1 SEHNR and CDR2 FQNEAQ (reference sequence). V shed 6 bases and J 8 bases; nucleotides not matched to a gene: 11. The CDR3 coding sequence is TGTGCCAGCAGTCACGGACAGGGTGTGAGCGGCTACACCTTC. Encoded protein: CASSHGQGVSGYTF.

This chain uses TRBV14 with TRBJ2-7; no reliable D call. Trimming stripped 3 bases from V and 7 bases from J, with 19 bases between. This CDR3 has 15 residues. Germline CDR1 reads SGHDN; CDR2 reads FVKESK. The CDR3: CASSQESAATWEQYF. CDR3 sequence (DNA): TGTGCCAGCAGCCAGGAGTCGGCAGCTACTTGGGAGCAGTACTTC.

CDR3 in DNA: TGTGCCAGCAGCTTTCGGCAGGGGGACGGCTACACCTTC. This codes for CASSFRQGDGYTF. This chain links TRBV7-3 with TRBJ1-2; 7 nucleotides agree with TRBD1. The V segment lost 3 bases and the J segment 8 bases; nucleotides outside the gene matches: 6. The CDR3 is 13 residues long. The germline CDR1 and CDR2 sequences are SGHTA and FQGTGA.

The chain links TRBV6-5 to TRBJ1-1; D is unresolved. Trimming left V 7 bases short and J 3 bases short, with 6 bases between. Germline CDR1 and CDR2: MNHEY and SVGAGI. The CDR3 has 11 residues. The CDR3 DNA reads TGTGCCAGCACCCGGTACACTGAAGCTTTCTTT. Translating it yields CASTRYTEAFF.

The V and J genes are TRBV6-1 and TRBJ2-5; 8 bases match TRBD2. Germline loops: CDR1 MNHNS, CDR2 SASEGT. V lost 5 bases and J lost 6; bases outside the gene matches: 8. The CDR3 is 14 amino acids. CDR3 bases: TGTGCCAGCAGTCAGGGACTAGGGCGACAGACCCAGTACTTC. Its translation: CASSQGLGRQTQYF.